What follows describes a single T cell receptor beta chain. Antigen: not known. CD4+ T cells that had been cultured provided DNA sequenced with the Oncomine TCR Beta short-read assay. One entry per CDR3 protein, called by TCRdb with MiXCR from the PCR reads. The sample has 6,000 to 7,500 distinct CDR3 sequences; roughly 49% are singletons. This sample is part of a study of vaccination and CD4 T cells after COVID-19. About the research overall: Each post-COVID sample was drawn after diagnosis, and the median interval was roughly 97 days (range 35 to 161). Overlapping spike pools from SARS-CoV-2 and HCoV-NL63, HCoV-OC43 and HCoV-229E served as culture stimuli.

The sample's treatment: roughly 10-day PBMC culture with coronavirus spike peptide pools or control peptides (ViraFEST assay). Researchers collected the unexposed donor's CD4+ T cells before the COVID-19 pandemic (2011-2018). Using peptide pools, antigen-specific T cells were expanded in ViraFEST before TCRs were sequenced. Germline lookup yields CDR1 DFQATT and CDR2 SNEGSKA (reference sequence). The germline V and J ends were trimmed by 3 bases and 5 bases, with 13 bases remaining between them. This CDR3 has 14 amino acids. Whole-study findings and limits: The study examined relatively few convalescent patients and included no early post-infection timepoints.

The V gene is TRBV20-1, the J gene TRBJ2-2; D perhaps matches TRBD1 (7 bases). The sequencing input was CD4+ T cells from blood, cultured in vitro. The source is a human donor in good health. The CDR3, as DNA: TGCAGTGCTAGTATGCCAGGGGGGACCGGGGAGCTGTTTTTT. Amino acid sequence: CSASMPGGTGELFF.